Shown below are 10 T cell receptor beta chains from a single sample sequenced in a study of identical twins. TCRdb independently ran MiXCR on the 5' RACE reads; one entry per CDR3 protein. In the table there are around 140,000 distinct CDR3 sequences, 3% to 4% of which are singletons. Sequencing was carried out using memory T cells sorted from blood. Receptor source: a young man in good health.

This clonotype was observed at least ten times. J is TRBJ1-2 and V is TRBV4-2; TRBD1 agrees at 7 bases. CDR1 and CDR2 from the germline V gene are LGHNA and YNFKEQ. The V gene end was trimmed by 3 bases and the J gene end by 5 bases; junction bases not matched to a gene: 9. The CDR3 is 15 residues long. The CDR3 coding sequence is TGTGCCAGCAGCCAGGATACCGGGACAGCTTATGGCTACACCTTC. Translation: CASSQDTGTAYGYTF.

This clonotype was detected ten times or more. The rearrangement joins TRBV6-2 or TRBV6-3 to TRBJ1-2, with D possibly TRBD1 on 5 matching bases. The V gene's germline CDR1 is MNHEY and CDR2 SVGEGT. The V end was cut by 5 bases, the J end by 5 bases, with 12 bases between. The CDR3 spans 13 residues. For the CDR3, the DNA is TGTGCCAGCAGTGACAGCGCCAAGTATGGCTACACCTTC. Its protein product is CASSDSAKYGYTF.

This clonotype occurred many times. The V call is TRBV12-3 or TRBV12-4, the J call TRBJ1-1, with 7 bases fitting TRBD1. This CDR3 is 14 amino acids long. With 6 bases clipped from V and 1 base from J, the junction kept 5 bases outside the gene matches. The CDR3 loop reads CASRPGQTNTEAFF. The CDR3 DNA reads TGTGCCAGCAGGCCGGGACAGACGAACACTGAAGCTTTCTTT.

This clonotype has at least ten counts. The genes are TRBV5-1 and TRBJ2-1, with a possible D match to TRBD2 (5 bases). CDR3 length equals 16 residues. V dropped 0 bases and J dropped 8 bases, with 18 bases sitting between them. Germline V gene sequence: CDR1 SGHRS, CDR2 YFSETQ. CDR3 protein: CASSLAGVRELDEQFF. Written as DNA, the CDR3 is TGCGCCAGCAGCTTGGCCGGGGTCCGTGAGTTGGATGAGCAGTTCTTC.

There are many counts of this clonotype. J is TRBJ2-2 and V is TRBV2; D possibly matches TRBD1 or TRBD2 (5 bases each). Germline V CDR1 and CDR2: SNHLY, FYNNEI. The CDR3 is 14 amino acids. The V end lost 3 bases, the J end lost 4 bases, and 9 bases lay between the germline ends. CDR3 DNA: TGTGCCAGCAGTGAGGTGGGGACCACCGGGGAGCTGTTTTTT. Translating it yields CASSEVGTTGELFF.

The chain uses TRBV14 and TRBJ2-2; TRBD1 agrees at 9 bases. From germline, CDR1 is SGHDN and CDR2 FVKESK. This CDR3 has 19 amino acids. The V gene end was trimmed by 4 bases and the J gene end by 4 bases; junction bases not matched to a gene: 16. This CDR3 is CASSPLLFGDRAATGELFF. DNA of the CDR3: TGTGCCAGCAGCCCTCTGCTCTTCGGGGACAGGGCTGCCACCGGGGAGCTGTTTTTT.

At least ten counts were recorded for this clonotype. This rearrangement joins TRBV27 to TRBJ2-6, with TRBD1 matching over 7 bases. CDR3 size: 18 residues. Germline trimming cut 3 bases from V and 1 base from J; bases unmatched to any gene: 9. The germline gives CDR1 MNHEY, CDR2 SMNVEV (reference sequence). The CDR3: CASSFRTGLGSGANVLTF. CDR3 bases: TGTGCCAGCAGTTTTCGGACAGGATTGGGGTCTGGGGCCAACGTCCTGACTTTC.

This clonotype was found many times. J is TRBJ2-7 and V is TRBV18; no definite D call. Trimming removed 0 bases at V and 1 base at J, with 7 bases between. This CDR3 has 14 residues. Looked up from germline, CDR1 is KGHSH and CDR2 is LQKENI. Here the CDR3 reads CASSPPSLSYEQYF. As DNA, the CDR3 is TGTGCCAGCTCACCACCTTCGCTTTCCTACGAGCAGTACTTC.

This clonotype was recorded at least ten times. The chain joins TRBV11-2 to TRBJ1-1; the D gene is possibly TRBD1 (6 bases). The germline gives CDR1 SGHAT, CDR2 FQNNGV. V was clipped by 2 bases and J by 4 bases, with 17 bases between them. The CDR3 length is 16 residues. In nucleotides, the CDR3 is TGTGCCAGCAGCTTATGGGGGGCATCGGGTAGCACTGAAGCTTTCTTT. This sequence encodes CASSLWGASGSTEAFF.

This clonotype was counted ten times or more. The DNA of the CDR3 is TGTGCCAGCAGTCGACAGGGGTGGTACACTGAAGCTTTCTTT. This sequence encodes CASSRQGWYTEAFF. The gene calls are TRBV27 and TRBJ1-1, with 8 positions matching TRBD1. The germline gives CDR1 MNHEY, CDR2 SMNVEV (reference sequence). The CDR3 extends over 14 amino acids. V was pared by 5 bases and J by 3 bases, with 5 bases of the junction left unmatched.